A single sample is the source of the 9 T cell receptor beta chains below, sequenced in a study of blood T cell repertoires in COVID-19. Clones were sequenced by immunoSEQ multiplex PCR, and TCRdb holds only the in-frame ones, with some missing. The sample carries tens of thousands of clones, 84% recorded once. Sequencing was done on a sample of peripheral blood. These receptors were obtained from a man aged 55-75 years with COVID-19, enrolled during active disease.

This clone was counted once. The CDR3 bases are TGTGCCATCAGTGAAATGGGGCAGACGAACTATGGCTACACCTTC. It is translated as CAISEMGQTNYGYTF. V gene TRBV10-3 combines with J gene TRBJ1-2; tentative D call: TRBD1 (5 bases). Trimming removed 3 bases from V and 2 bases from J, with 13 bases in between. This CDR3 has 15 amino acids. The germline gives CDR1 ENHRY, CDR2 SYGVKD.

This rearrangement joins TRBV2 to TRBJ1-5, with 10 bases lining up with TRBD1. Germline CDR1 SNHLY, CDR2 FYNNEI. This CDR3 is 13 amino acids long. The V gene end was trimmed by 6 bases and the J gene end by 7 bases; junction bases not matched to a gene: 3. CDR3 loop: CASRTGGDQPQHF. The CDR3 nucleotides are TGTGCCAGCAGGACAGGGGGCGACCAGCCCCAGCATTTT. The full variable domain, rest sourced from reference TRBV2 and TRBJ1-5, is EPEVTQTPSHQVTQMGQEVILRCVPISNHLYFYWYRQILGQKVEFLVSFYNNEISEKSEIFDDQFSVERPDGSNFTLKIRSTKLEDSAMYFCASRTGGDQPQHFGDGTRLSIL.

The chain couples TRBV5-1 to TRBJ1-3; 10 positions agree with TRBD1. Germline V gene sequence: CDR1 SGHRS, CDR2 YFSETQ. This CDR3 contains 14 residues. The V and J ends lost 4 bases and 4 bases, in that order; junction bases with no gene match: 2. In nucleotides, the CDR3 is TGCGCCAGCAGCGGACAGGGGGTAGGAAACACCATATATTTT. It codes for CASSGQGVGNTIYF.

The rearrangement uses TRBV4-1 and TRBJ1-5, with a possible D match to TRBD1 (5 bases). Germline values: CDR1 MGHRA, CDR2 YSYEKL. The CDR3 length is 14 residues. V lost 1 base to trimming and J lost 4 bases, with 8 bases between them. The CDR3 DNA reads as TGCGCCAGCAGCCAAGCAGACAGAAATCAGCCCCAGCATTTT. It codes for CASSQADRNQPQHF.

The chain carries TRBV6-1 and TRBJ1-4, with TRBD1 matching over 7 bases. Germline CDR1 is MNHNS and CDR2 is SASEGT. Trimming at V came to 8 bases and at J to 0 bases, leaving 9 bases not matched to a gene. The CDR3 consists of 16 residues. CDR3 in DNA: TGTGCCAGCCGTGGGGACAGCATTGCAACTAATGAAAAACTGTTTTTT. It yields the protein CASRGDSIATNEKLFF.

V is TRBV20-1 and J is TRBJ2-5; the D is unclear. CDR1 is DFQATT, CDR2 SNEGSKA, per germline (reference sequence). The CDR3 sequence is 11 residues long. Trimming pared 4 bases from V and 2 bases from J, leaving 5 bases between. CDR3 sequence reads: CSAILQETQYF. CDR3 DNA: TGCAGTGCTATCCTACAAGAGACCCAGTACTTC.

This clone has a single count. This chain uses TRBV2 with TRBJ1-5; 10 bases are shared with TRBD1. J was trimmed by 7 bases and V by 2 bases; bases with no gene match: 5. The germline gives CDR1 SNHLY, CDR2 FYNNEI. The CDR3 totals 15 residues. The CDR3 protein is CASSEQTGGGQPQHF. The CDR3 DNA is TGTGCCAGCAGTGAACAGACAGGGGGCGGCCAGCCCCAGCATTTT.

The V call is TRBV5-4, the J call TRBJ1-1, with D uncertain. The CDR3 is 15 residues long. The V gene's germline CDR1 is SGHNT and CDR2 YYREEE (reference sequence). Deletions cut 4 bases from V and 6 bases from J, with 19 bases between. The CDR3, as DNA: TGTGCCAGCAGCCACCTTTCCGGAGGGAGGCCTGAAGCTTTCTTT. Encoded protein: CASSHLSGGRPEAFF.

This chain connects TRBV27 to TRBJ1-4; weak D call: TRBD1 (6 bases). CDR1 and CDR2 from the germline V gene are MNHEY and SMNVEV (reference sequence). CDR3 length: 15 residues. The V and J ends lost 5 bases and 5 bases respectively, with 15 bases between them. CDR3 nucleotide sequence: TGTGCCAGCAGTCCGAAGACAGGAAGGAATGAAAAACTGTTTTTT. This encodes CASSPKTGRNEKLFF.